These 16 T cell receptor beta chains originate from one sample sequenced in a study of cytomegalovirus exposure and HLA in healthy donors. Use of 60 Vbeta and 13 Jbeta primers characterized the PCR. Repertoires were generated with immunoSEQ multiplex PCR, while TCRdb's copy carries only in-frame clones and drops some. The sample lists about 160,000 clones; 65% to 85% were seen once. Sequenced material: PBMCs. All receptors come from a woman between 18 and 29 years old in good health and CMV-seronegative.

The chain employs TRBV11-2 and TRBJ2-3; 8 nucleotides line up with TRBD1. The CDR3 is made up of 16 amino acids. Germline V CDR1 and CDR2: SGHAT, FQNNGV. V lost 3 bases, J lost 4 bases, and 9 bases stayed unmatched. As DNA, the CDR3 is TGTGCCAGCAGCTTCCCTCGTCAGGGGGCTGCAGATACGCAGTATTTT. Encoded protein: CASSFPRQGAADTQYF.

V usage is TRBV19 and J usage is TRBJ2-1; 7 bases match TRBD2. Germline V CDR1 and CDR2: LNHDA, SQIVND (reference sequence). The CDR3 has 15 residues. V gave up 0 bases and J gave up 4 bases; unmatched junction bases: 3. The chain's CDR3 is CASSIDLAVYNEQFF. The CDR3 nucleotides are TGTGCCAGTAGTATAGATCTAGCGGTGTACAATGAGCAGTTCTTC.

The chain employs TRBV5-6 and TRBJ1-2; D ambiguous. From germline, CDR1 is SGHDT and CDR2 YYEEEE. The germline V and J ends were trimmed by 2 bases and 4 bases, with 15 bases remaining between them. The CDR3 sequence is 15 residues long. CDR3 residues: CASSLAILISYGYTF. The CDR3 DNA is TGTGCCAGCAGCTTAGCAATCCTTATTTCCTATGGCTACACCTTC.

The chain has TRBV5-5 and TRBJ1-4; D is uncertain. The CDR3 is 12 amino acids. Germline V gives CDR1 SGHKS, CDR2 YYEKEE (reference sequence). V lost 7 bases to trimming and J lost 6 bases, with 10 bases between them. CDR3 DNA: TGTGCCAGCGGTAAGCAGGATGAAAAACTGTTTTTT. Amino acid sequence: CASGKQDEKLFF. Full variable domain (missing parts from reference TRBV5-5 and TRBJ1-4): DAGVTQSPTHLIKTRGQQVTLRCSPISGHKSVSWYQQVLGQGPQFIFQYYEKEERGRGNFPDRFSARQFPNYSSELNVNALLLGDSALYLCASGKQDEKLFFGSGTQLSVL.

This chain joins TRBV18 and TRBJ2-7; D might be TRBD1 (6 bases). The CDR3 spans 16 residues. Germline V lookup: CDR1 KGHSH, CDR2 LQKENI. V was clipped by 2 bases and J by 1 base, with 15 bases between them. The CDR3 loop is CASSPSGGGISYEQYF. CDR3 bases: TGTGCCAGCTCACCAAGTGGGGGCGGAATTTCCTACGAGCAGTACTTC.

The chain is built from TRBV6-5 and TRBJ1-1; D is possibly TRBD1 (5 bases). The CDR3 totals 16 residues. Germline values: CDR1 MNHEY, CDR2 SVGAGI. The germline V and J ends were trimmed by 1 base and 2 bases, with 14 bases remaining between them. CDR3 sequence (DNA): TGTGCCAGCAGTTACTTGGGGGGGAGGCCAAACACTGAAGCTTTCTTT. It encodes CASSYLGGRPNTEAFF.

V usage is TRBV29-1 and J usage is TRBJ2-3; TRBD2 matches 7 bases. The CDR3 is 14 residues long. The V and J ends lost 8 bases and 4 bases, in that order; junction bases with no gene match: 12. The germline gives CDR1 SQVTM, CDR2 ANQGSEA. In DNA, the CDR3 is TGCAGCTCAAGCCGGGCGGGAGCGGCAGATACGCAGTATTTT. It is translated as CSSSRAGAADTQYF.

The chain employs TRBV6-1 and TRBJ1-5; perhaps TRBD1 as D (6 bases). Trimming took 1 base from V and 2 from J, leaving 9 bases between them. Germline V gene lookup returns CDR1 MNHNS and CDR2 SASEGT. The CDR3 contains 15 residues. CDR3 DNA: TGTGCCAGCAGTGAAGAAGGGGGAGGCAATCAGCCCCAGCATTTT. Translating gives CASSEEGGGNQPQHF.

This chain joins TRBV7-2 and TRBJ1-2, with no clear D. The germline V gene encodes CDR1 SGHTA and CDR2 FQGNSA. The CDR3 covers 14 residues. The V gene lost 0 bases and the J gene lost 6 bases, with 11 bases spanning the gap. The CDR3 DNA is TGTGCCAGCAGCTTAGCGAGTCAGGCGAATGGCTACACCTTC. This sequence encodes CASSLASQANGYTF.

The genes are TRBV7-2 and TRBJ2-7, with D unclear. The CDR3 is 13 amino acids. V was clipped by 5 bases and J by 4 bases, with 12 bases between them. From germline, CDR1 is SGHTA and CDR2 FQGNSA. This CDR3 reads CASSPSLQYEQYF. CDR3 nucleotide sequence: TGTGCCAGCAGCCCCTCACTACAATACGAGCAGTACTTC.

The chain is built from TRBV7-3 and TRBJ2-7, with 8 bases aligning to TRBD2. The ends lost 2 bases at V and 6 bases at J; junction bases unmatched: 3. This CDR3 comprises 13 residues. Germline V gives CDR1 SGHTA, CDR2 FQGTGA. The CDR3 bases are TGTGCCAGCAGCTTACAGCGGGAGAGCGAGCAGTACTTC. Its protein is CASSLQRESEQYF.

The V call is TRBV11-3, the J call TRBJ2-1; 10 bases agree with TRBD1. Germline loops: CDR1 SGHNT, CDR2 YENEEA. Unmatched junction bases numbered 5, after V lost 8 bases and J lost 4 bases. The CDR3 is made up of 14 amino acids. Written as DNA, the CDR3 is TGTGCCAGCGGGGGGGACAGGGGATACAATGAGCAGTTCTTC. Its translation is CASGGDRGYNEQFF.

The chain recombines TRBV6-5 with TRBJ1-1; 7 positions agree with TRBD1. V trimming: 7 bases; J trimming: 4 bases; junction bases outside the gene matches: 12. The V gene's germline CDR1 is MNHEY and CDR2 SVGAGI. CDR3 length: 15 amino acids. The CDR3 is CASITIITGATEAFF. CDR3 DNA sequence: TGTGCCAGCATCACCATCATCACAGGGGCCACTGAAGCTTTCTTT.

The V call is TRBV30, the J call TRBJ1-2, with D possibly being TRBD1 (6 bases). CDR1 GTSNPN and CDR2 SVGIG come from the germline V gene (reference sequence). Trimming took off 3 bases at V and 1 base at J, with 15 bases between the two ends. CDR3 size: 15 residues. The CDR3, as DNA: TGTGCCTGGAGGGTGGACAGACGACTTAACTATGGCTACACCTTC. Its translation is CAWRVDRRLNYGYTF.

This chain connects TRBV11-3 to TRBJ2-7; perhaps TRBD2 as D (6 bases). In germline, CDR1 is SGHNT, CDR2 YENEEA. CDR3 length: 14 residues. With 5 bases removed from V and 2 bases from J, the gap between germline ends came to 13 bases. The CDR3 nucleotides read TGTGCCAGCAGCCCTGGAAGGAGGGCCTACGAGCAGTACTTC. Its protein product is CASSPGRRAYEQYF.

This clone has just a few counts. The chain couples TRBV6-1 to TRBJ2-1, with D tentatively TRBD1 (6 bases). The V gene lost 4 bases and the J gene lost 4 bases, with 8 bases spanning the gap. Germline loops: CDR1 MNHNS, CDR2 SASEGT. The CDR3 covers 13 residues. CDR3 residues: CASSGGQYNEQFF. In nucleotides, the CDR3 is TGTGCCAGCAGTGGAGGACAGTACAATGAGCAGTTCTTC.